This T cell receptor beta chain was profiled in a study of shared clonotypes between healthy human individuals. As concerns this clone: The antigen remains undetermined.

The repertoire was sequenced with immunoSEQ multiplex PCR; TCRdb's copy has only in-frame clones and lacks some. The table lists approximately 500,000 clones, 60% to 85% of them singletons. The study's findings and limits: Clonotype sharing among donors likely depends on sequencing depth.

Germline CDR1 reads SEHNR; CDR2 reads FQNEAQ (reference sequence). The CDR3 totals 17 residues. The V gene lost 1 base and the J gene lost 0 bases, with 16 bases spanning the gap. Material for sequencing was PBMCs. This TCR derives from a woman aged 40-49 years in good health. Some clones in this sample may be carry-over from other donors' samples. The gene calls are TRBV7-9 and TRBJ2-7; either TRBD1 or TRBD2 may supply D (5 bases each). CDR3 region: CASSLESGSISSYEQYF. CDR3 nucleotides: TGTGCCAGCAGCTTAGAGTCAGGGAGCATTAGCTCCTACGAGCAGTACTTC. The whole variable domain, remainder taken from reference TRBV7-9 and TRBJ2-7, is DTGVSQNPRHKITKRGQNVTFRCDPISEHNRLYWYRQTLGQGPEFLTYFQNEAQLEKSRLLSDRFSAERPKGSFSTLEIQRTEQGDSAMYLCASSLESGSISSYEQYFGPGTRLTVT.